The TCR beta chain under discussion was sequenced for a study of technical replicates of blood from a few donors. In its sample, this clone was seen once. In germline, CDR1 is SEHNR, CDR2 FQNEAQ (reference sequence). This CDR3 contains 16 residues. Deletions cut 6 bases from V and 0 bases from J, with 15 bases between. Data came from immunoSEQ multiplex PCR; TCRdb stores just in-frame clones and leaves some out. The table has around 100,000 clones, roughly 94% seen once. This rearrangement joins TRBV7-9 to TRBJ2-4; D possibly corresponds to TRBD2 (5 bases). Sequencing was done on a sample of T cells isolated from PBMCs. The TCR sequence derives from a human donor in good health. The CDR3 nucleotides read TGTGCCAGCAGTCCCCCGGGAACTATAGCCAAAAACATTCAGTACTTC. It is translated as CASSPPGTIAKNIQYF.